These 16 T cell receptor beta chains were all obtained from the same sample, sequenced in a study of molecular identifiers for immune sequencing clone quantification. One entry per CDR3 protein results from TCRdb running MiXCR on the PCR reads. The sample yields under 800,000 distinct CDR3 sequences, roughly 27% seen once. The sequencing sample was made of naive CD8+ T cells from blood, with Jurkat cell RNA spiked in. The subset denotes: FACS-sorted CD8+CD4-CCR7+CD45RA+ naive T cells. The receptors shown here come from a human donor in good health. Some libraries in this study had Jurkat cell RNA spiked in.

The gene calls are TRBV6-2 or TRBV6-3 and TRBJ2-1; TRBD2 matches 9 bases. After removal of 2 bases from V and 2 bases from J, the junction contained 4 bases not matched to a gene. The CDR3 consists of 16 residues. Germline V CDR1 and CDR2: MNHEY, SVGEGT. CDR3 DNA sequence: TGTGCCAGCAGTTACGGTAGCGGGGGTCCCTACAATGAGCAGTTCTTC. It translates to CASSYGSGGPYNEQFF.

This clonotype was counted at least ten times. The gene calls are TRBV30 and TRBJ1-1; a weak D match, TRBD1 (5 bases). Germline V CDR1 and CDR2: GTSNPN, SVGIG (reference sequence). CDR3 length: 12 residues. V dropped 2 bases and J dropped 4 bases, with 8 bases sitting between them. The CDR3 loop is CAWSWGLTEAFF. For the CDR3, the DNA is TGTGCCTGGAGTTGGGGACTCACTGAAGCTTTCTTT.

Of note for this clonotype: A clone one base away is much larger, so this may be a read error. The V and J genes are TRBV28 and TRBJ1-2, with D possibly matching TRBD1 (5 bases). CDR3 length equals 18 residues. In germline, CDR1 is MDHEN, CDR2 SYDVKM. Trimming cost V 3 bases and J 0 bases, with 20 bases left between them. CDR3 region: CASSFLTPDSIANYGYTF. The DNA for the CDR3 is TGTGCCAGCAGTTTCCTGACGCCTGACAGCATAGCTAACTATGGCTACACCTTC.

This clonotype was seen a few times. This chain uses TRBV20-1 with TRBJ2-3, with 10 bases identical to TRBD2. The trim removed 6 bases at V and 2 bases at J, leaving 17 bases unmatched. This CDR3 has 18 amino acids. Germline V gene sequence: CDR1 DFQATT, CDR2 SNEGSKA (reference sequence). The CDR3 DNA reads TGCAGTGCCTACCAGCGGGAGGGCCAGGTTATGTTCACAGATACGCAGTATTTT. Its protein is CSAYQREGQVMFTDTQYF.

This clonotype was picked up many times. The V gene is TRBV4-3, the J gene TRBJ2-5; 7 bases are shared with TRBD1. Germline loops: CDR1 LGHNA, CDR2 YSLEER. This CDR3 spans 15 amino acids. The V gene end was trimmed by 0 bases and the J gene end by 5 bases; junction bases not matched to a gene: 6. This chain's CDR3 is CASSQDPDRAETQYF. In DNA form, the CDR3 reads TGCGCCAGCAGCCAAGATCCTGACAGGGCTGAGACCCAGTACTTC.

In its sample, this clonotype was seen a few times. This chain links TRBV24-1 with TRBJ2-2, with a possible D match to TRBD2 (6 bases). Germline CDR1 and CDR2: KGHDR and SFDVKD. The CDR3 has 14 amino acids. Trimming left V 7 bases short and J 5 bases short, with 13 bases between. Here the CDR3 reads CATSGTRGTGELFF. The DNA of the CDR3 is TGTGCCACCAGCGGGACTCGTGGGACCGGGGAGCTGTTTTTT.

This clonotype was seen a handful of times. The chain links TRBV11-2 to TRBJ2-3; TRBD2 is a possible D gene (5 bases). The CDR3 has 14 amino acids. Trimming pared 1 base from V and 4 bases from J, leaving 9 bases between. Germline-derived CDR1 and CDR2 are SGHAT and FQNNGV. The CDR3 loop reads CASSLGGLSDTQYF. The CDR3, as DNA: TGTGCCAGCAGCTTAGGAGGGCTTTCAGATACGCAGTATTTT.

Comments on this clonotype: The germline gene is not matched at one end of the junction; a read error may be the cause. The rearrangement links TRBV7-9 to TRBJ2-1; 10 bases align to TRBD2. This CDR3 has 16 residues. Per the germline V gene, CDR1 is SEHNR and CDR2 is FQNEAQ (reference sequence). The CDR3 spells CASGLPGTSADNEQFF. The CDR3 DNA reads TGTGCCAGCGGCTTACCAGGGACTAGCGCGGACAATGAGCAGTTCTTC. The complete variable domain, with remaining parts taken from reference TRBV7-9 and TRBJ2-1, reads DTGVSQNPRHKITKRGQNVTFRCDPISEHNRLYWYRQTLGQGPEFLTYFQNEAQLEKSRLLSDRFSAERPKGSFSTLEIQRTEQGDSAMYLCASGLPGTSADNEQFFGPGTRLTVL.

This clonotype has more than one count but fewer than ten. The DNA of the CDR3 is TGTGCCAGCTCACACAGCAGGACTATCTCTTCCACAGATACGCAGTATTTT. Its protein is CASSHSRTISSTDTQYF. The rearrangement uses TRBV18 and TRBJ2-3, with D possibly being TRBD2 (6 bases). Trimming cost V 4 bases and J 2 bases, with 19 bases left between them. Germline lookup yields CDR1 KGHSH and CDR2 LQKENI. This CDR3 is built from 17 residues.

This clonotype was counted a few times. V is TRBV27 and J is TRBJ1-6; 7 positions match TRBD1. Germline V CDR1 and CDR2: MNHEY, SMNVEV (reference sequence). V gave up 5 bases and J gave up 7 bases; unmatched junction bases: 5. The CDR3 length is 14 residues. CDR3 sequence reads: CASSRQGLNSPLHF. In DNA, the CDR3 is TGTGCCAGCAGTCGACAGGGACTAAATTCACCCCTCCACTTT.

This clonotype was found a few times. This sequence joins TRBV19 and TRBJ1-1; perhaps TRBD1 as D (5 bases). Germline CDR1 and CDR2: LNHDA and SQIVND (reference sequence). This CDR3 comprises 14 residues. V was cut by 3 bases and J by 5 bases, with 13 bases left in between. CDR3 coding DNA: TGTGCCAGTAGTATGGGCGGTTGGGGGACTGAAGCTTTCTTT. It yields the protein CASSMGGWGTEAFF.

V is TRBV4-1 and J is TRBJ2-7; no reliable D call. CDR1 is MGHRA, CDR2 YSYEKL, per germline. CDR3 length: 13 amino acids. V lost 3 bases and J 0 bases, leaving 6 bases between the germline ends. Here the CDR3 reads CASSQRTSYEQYF. CDR3 in DNA: TGCGCCAGCAGCCAGAGGACCTCCTACGAGCAGTACTTC.

In this sample, this clonotype turned up many times. The chain carries TRBV6-2 or TRBV6-3 and TRBJ2-7; D might be TRBD1 or TRBD2, each matching 5 bases. This CDR3 is 13 amino acids long. Germline assignment: CDR1 MNHEY and CDR2 SVGEGT. V shed 8 bases and J shed 6 bases, with 17 bases lying between them. The CDR3 here is CASGTMWGSEQYF. The CDR3 DNA reads TGTGCCAGCGGGACGATGTGGGGTTCCGAGCAGTACTTC.

The chain carries TRBV3-1 and TRBJ1-5; D remains ambiguous. The V gene lost 0 bases and the J gene lost 1 base, with 13 bases spanning the gap. Looked up from germline, CDR1 is LGHDT and CDR2 is YNNKEL (reference sequence). CDR3 length: 17 amino acids. The CDR3 loop is CASSQDSVGLSNQPQHF. CDR3 coding DNA: TGTGCCAGCAGCCAAGATTCGGTAGGGTTAAGCAATCAGCCCCAGCATTTT.

Turning to this clonotype: A much larger clone lies one base from this, so it may be a read error. This sequence joins TRBV5-6 and TRBJ1-1; D remains ambiguous. Per germline, CDR1 SGHDT and CDR2 YYEEEE. Trimming stripped 0 bases from V and 0 bases from J, with 9 bases between. This CDR3 contains 15 residues. The CDR3 nucleotides read TGTGCCAGCAGCTTGGCCCGGCACTTGAACACTGAAGCTTTCTTT. Translating gives CASSLARHLNTEAFF.

The chain recombines TRBV7-9 with TRBJ2-2, with 12 bases lining up with TRBD2. V was pared by 5 bases and J by 8 bases, with 6 bases of the junction left unmatched. The CDR3 runs to 15 residues. Germline V CDR1 and CDR2: SEHNR, FQNEAQ (reference sequence). CDR3 loop: CASSRTSGALGELFF. The CDR3 DNA follows: TGTGCCAGCAGCCGGACTAGCGGGGCCCTGGGGGAGCTGTTTTTT.